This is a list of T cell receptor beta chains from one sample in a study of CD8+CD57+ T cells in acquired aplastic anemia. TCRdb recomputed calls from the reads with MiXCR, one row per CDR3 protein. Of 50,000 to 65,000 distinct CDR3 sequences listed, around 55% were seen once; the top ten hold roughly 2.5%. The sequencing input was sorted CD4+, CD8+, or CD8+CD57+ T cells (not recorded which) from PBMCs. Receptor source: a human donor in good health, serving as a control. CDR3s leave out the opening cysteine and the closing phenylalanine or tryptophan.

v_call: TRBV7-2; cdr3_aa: ASSSNLNTGELF
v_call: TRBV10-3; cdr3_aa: AISESRLTGDEQY
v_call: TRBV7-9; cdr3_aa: ASSPGRSSYEQY
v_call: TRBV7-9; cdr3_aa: ASSSVDSLNSPLH
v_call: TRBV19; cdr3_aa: ASSPPPGWTDTQY
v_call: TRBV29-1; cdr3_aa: SVADSGNQPQH
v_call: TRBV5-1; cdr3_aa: ASSSRGTSGKNSYEQY
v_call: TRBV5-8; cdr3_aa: ASSGGTAVDYGYT
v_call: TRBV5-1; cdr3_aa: ASSLSGGTEAF
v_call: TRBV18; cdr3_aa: ASSLEENYGYT
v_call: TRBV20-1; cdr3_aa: SARDSQRGSYEQY
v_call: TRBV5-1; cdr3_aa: ASSLGAGGQAFYEQY
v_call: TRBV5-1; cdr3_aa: ASSLLDSSYNEQF
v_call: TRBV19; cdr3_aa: ASSTTGTGSEKLF
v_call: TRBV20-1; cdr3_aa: NPGAGNTEAF
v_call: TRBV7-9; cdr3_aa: ASSNGQTEAF
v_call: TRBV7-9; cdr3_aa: ASSLAGLGGELF
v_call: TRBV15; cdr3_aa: ATSPRGGETEAF
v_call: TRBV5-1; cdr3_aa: ASSPGTGGNTEAF
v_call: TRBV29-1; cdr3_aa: SAGGDLYGYT
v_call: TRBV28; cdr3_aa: ASSLRRSTRRGTEAF
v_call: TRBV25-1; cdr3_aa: ASSVQAAYNEQF
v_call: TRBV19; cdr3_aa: ASTSSLSGTSANTGELF
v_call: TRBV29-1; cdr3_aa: SVEATSGSTDTQY
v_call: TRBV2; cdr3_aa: ASSEDQEGEKLF
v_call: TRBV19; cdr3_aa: ASSIRGQQPQH
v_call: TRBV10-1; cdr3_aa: ASSDWATGELF
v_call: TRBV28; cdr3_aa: ASSSTMGYT
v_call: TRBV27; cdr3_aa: ASSLRRYEQY
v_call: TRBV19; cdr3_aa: ASSIASGSKTQY
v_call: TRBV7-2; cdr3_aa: ASSSGRNTEAF
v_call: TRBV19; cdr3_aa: ASSGEGIRGYT
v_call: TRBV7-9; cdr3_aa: ASSLSTGEAEAF
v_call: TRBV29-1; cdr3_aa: SVVVGTDTQY
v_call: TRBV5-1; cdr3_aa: ASSVGGGADTQY
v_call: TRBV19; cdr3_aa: ASSIDLVGLGANVLT
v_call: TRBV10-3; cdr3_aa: AISATSGRDGTYEQY
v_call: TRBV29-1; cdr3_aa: SVNWDTEAF
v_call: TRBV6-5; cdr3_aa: ASSLLPLSSGSYEQY
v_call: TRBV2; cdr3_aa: ASSEEGDGRGTQY
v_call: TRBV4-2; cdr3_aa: ASSQGTSGRARDTQY